This record looks at one T cell receptor beta chain sequence and its context. Data came from immunoSEQ multiplex PCR; TCRdb stores just in-frame clones and leaves some out. The table lists under 200,000 clones, roughly 88% of them singletons. This sample is part of a study of blood T cell repertoires in COVID-19. Background on the study: The United States, Italy and Spain were the sources of the acute and convalescent COVID-19 samples.

Participants reported their clinical history, and cohort assignment relied on those reports. The TCR comes from a woman between 50 and 59 years old who had recovered from COVID-19. The sample taken for sequencing was PBMCs or T cells enriched from blood (not recorded which).

CDR3 DNA sequence: TGTGCCAGCAGCCAAGGAGAGGAGCGTCAGCCCCAGCATTTT. Translation: CASSQGEERQPQHF. The chain couples TRBV4-2 to TRBJ1-5, with D unclear. Trimming removed 1 base from V and 6 bases from J, with 10 bases in between. Germline CDR1 reads LGHNA; CDR2 reads YNFKEQ. The CDR3 consists of 14 residues.